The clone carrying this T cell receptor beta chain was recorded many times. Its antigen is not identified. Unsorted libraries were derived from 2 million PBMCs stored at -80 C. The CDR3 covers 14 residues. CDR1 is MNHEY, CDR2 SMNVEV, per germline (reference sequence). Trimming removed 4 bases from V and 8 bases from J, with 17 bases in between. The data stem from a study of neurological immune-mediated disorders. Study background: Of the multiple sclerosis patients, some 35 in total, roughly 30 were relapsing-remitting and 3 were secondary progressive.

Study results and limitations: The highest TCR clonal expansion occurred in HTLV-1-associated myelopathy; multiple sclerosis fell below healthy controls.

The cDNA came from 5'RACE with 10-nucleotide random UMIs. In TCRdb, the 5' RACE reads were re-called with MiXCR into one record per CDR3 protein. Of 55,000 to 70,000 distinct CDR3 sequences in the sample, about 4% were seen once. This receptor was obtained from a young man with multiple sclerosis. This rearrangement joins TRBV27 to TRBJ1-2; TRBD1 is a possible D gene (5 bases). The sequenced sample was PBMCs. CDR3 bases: TGTGCCAGCAGTTGGCGAGGGGAGACGGGCGGCTACACCTTC. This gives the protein CASSWRGETGGYTF.